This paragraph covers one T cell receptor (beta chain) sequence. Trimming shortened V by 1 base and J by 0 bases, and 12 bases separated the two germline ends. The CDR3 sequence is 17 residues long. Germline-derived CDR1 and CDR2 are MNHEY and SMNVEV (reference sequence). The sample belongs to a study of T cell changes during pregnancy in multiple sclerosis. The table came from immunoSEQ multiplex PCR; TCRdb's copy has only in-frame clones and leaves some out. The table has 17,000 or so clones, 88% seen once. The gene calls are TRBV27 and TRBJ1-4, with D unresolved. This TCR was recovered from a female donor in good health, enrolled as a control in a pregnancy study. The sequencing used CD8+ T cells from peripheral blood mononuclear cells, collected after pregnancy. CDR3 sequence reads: CASSLYPSRATNEKLFF. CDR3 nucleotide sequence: TGTGCCAGCAGTTTATACCCTTCGCGGGCAACTAATGAAAAACTGTTTTTT.